The clone carrying this T cell receptor (beta chain) was observed a few times. What it recognizes is unknown. The record originates from a study of beta chain features in type 1 diabetes. V shed 6 bases and J shed 8 bases, with 11 bases lying between them. The CDR3 is 12 residues long. The germline V gene encodes CDR1 SEHNR and CDR2 FQNEAQ (reference sequence). The study's findings and limits: A cDNA-based sequencing approach could over-represent cells with high TCR expression.

As every portion of the isolated RNA was reverse transcribed, the sequencing read expressed TCRB transcripts. The table came from immunoSEQ multiplex PCR; TCRdb's copy has only in-frame clones and leaves some out. Of around 500,000 clones listed, over 9.5% are singletons. The rearrangement links TRBV7-9 to TRBJ1-5; the D is unclear. Sequencing used naive CD4+ T cells from blood. The receptor comes from a young woman in good health. The DNA for the CDR3 is TGTGCCAGCAGTCTCAACCGGGAGCCCCAGCATTTT. Translation gives CASSLNREPQHF.